The clone carrying this TCR beta chain has ten or more counts. The data derive from a study of neurological immune-mediated disorders. CDR1 and CDR2 (germline): SGHRS, YFSETQ. Trimming left V 0 bases short and J 0 bases short, with 10 bases between. This CDR3 has 17 amino acids. TCRdb re-called the 5' RACE reads with MiXCR, one entry per CDR3 protein. The sample holds under 130,000 distinct CDR3 sequences, roughly 10% seen once. Sample time point: longitudinal time-point 3. This receptor was identified in a female donor with HTLV-1-associated myelopathy (HAM/TSP). Source material: PBMCs. The chain is built from TRBV5-1 and TRBJ2-6; no reliable D call. The CDR3 reads CASSLGASSSGANVLTF. The CDR3 DNA reads as TGCGCCAGCAGCTTGGGGGCGAGCAGCTCTGGGGCCAACGTCCTGACTTTC.